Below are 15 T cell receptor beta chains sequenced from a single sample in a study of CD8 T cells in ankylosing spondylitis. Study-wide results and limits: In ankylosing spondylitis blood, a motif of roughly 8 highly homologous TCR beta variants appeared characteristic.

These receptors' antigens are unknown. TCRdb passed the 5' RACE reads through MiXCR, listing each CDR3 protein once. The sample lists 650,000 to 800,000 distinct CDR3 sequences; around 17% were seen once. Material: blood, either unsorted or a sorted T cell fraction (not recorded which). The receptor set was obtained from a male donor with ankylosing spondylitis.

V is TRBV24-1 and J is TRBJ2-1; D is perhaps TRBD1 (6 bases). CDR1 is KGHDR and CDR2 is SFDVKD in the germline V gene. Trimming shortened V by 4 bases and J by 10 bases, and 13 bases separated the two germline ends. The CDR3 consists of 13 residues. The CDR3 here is CATSDPGQGEQFF. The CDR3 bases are TGTGCCACCAGTGACCCGGGACAAGGGGAGCAGTTCTTC.

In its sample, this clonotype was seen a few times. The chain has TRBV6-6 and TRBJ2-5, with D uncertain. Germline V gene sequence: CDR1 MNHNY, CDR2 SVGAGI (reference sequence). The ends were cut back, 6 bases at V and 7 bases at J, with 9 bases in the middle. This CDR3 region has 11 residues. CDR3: CASRAEWTQYF. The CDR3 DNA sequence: TGTGCCAGCAGAGCAGAGTGGACCCAGTACTTC.

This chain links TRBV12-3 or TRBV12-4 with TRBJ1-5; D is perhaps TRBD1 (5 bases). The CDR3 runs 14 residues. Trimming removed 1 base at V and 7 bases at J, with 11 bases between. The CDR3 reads CASSLEPGIQPQHF. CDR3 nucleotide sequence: TGTGCCAGCAGTTTAGAACCAGGGATACAGCCCCAGCATTTT.

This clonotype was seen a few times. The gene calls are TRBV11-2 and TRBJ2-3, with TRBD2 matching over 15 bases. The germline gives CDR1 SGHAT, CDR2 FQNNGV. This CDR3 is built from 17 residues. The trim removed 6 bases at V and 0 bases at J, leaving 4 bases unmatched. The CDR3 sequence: CASSRGLAGGSTDTQYF. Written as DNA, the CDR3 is TGTGCCAGCAGTCGTGGACTAGCGGGAGGGAGCACAGATACGCAGTATTTT.

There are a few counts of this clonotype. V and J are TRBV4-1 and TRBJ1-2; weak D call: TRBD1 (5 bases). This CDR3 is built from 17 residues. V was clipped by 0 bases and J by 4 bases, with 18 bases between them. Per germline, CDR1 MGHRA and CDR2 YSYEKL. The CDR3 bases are TGCGCCAGCAGCCAAGATAATACGGGGCGGGCCATCTATGGCTACACCTTC. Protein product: CASSQDNTGRAIYGYTF.

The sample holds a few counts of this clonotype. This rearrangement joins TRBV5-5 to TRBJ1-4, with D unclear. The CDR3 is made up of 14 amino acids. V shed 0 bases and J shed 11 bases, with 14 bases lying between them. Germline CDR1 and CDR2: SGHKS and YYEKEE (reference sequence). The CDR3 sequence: CASSLVFAGKKLFF. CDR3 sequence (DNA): TGTGCCAGCAGCTTGGTGTTTGCAGGAAAGAAACTGTTTTTT.

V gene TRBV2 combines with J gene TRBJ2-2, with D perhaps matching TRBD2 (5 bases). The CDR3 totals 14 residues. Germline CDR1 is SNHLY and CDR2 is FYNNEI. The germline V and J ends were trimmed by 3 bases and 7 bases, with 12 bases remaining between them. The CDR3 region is CASSDEGLSGELFF. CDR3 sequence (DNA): TGTGCCAGCAGTGATGAGGGCTTGAGCGGGGAGCTGTTTTTT.

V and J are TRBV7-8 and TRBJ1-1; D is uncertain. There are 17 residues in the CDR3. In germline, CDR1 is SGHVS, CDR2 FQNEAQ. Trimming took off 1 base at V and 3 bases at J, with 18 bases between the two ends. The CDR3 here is CASSLGVPPGRDTEAFF. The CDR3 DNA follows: TGTGCCAGCAGCTTAGGGGTGCCCCCGGGTAGGGACACTGAAGCTTTCTTT.

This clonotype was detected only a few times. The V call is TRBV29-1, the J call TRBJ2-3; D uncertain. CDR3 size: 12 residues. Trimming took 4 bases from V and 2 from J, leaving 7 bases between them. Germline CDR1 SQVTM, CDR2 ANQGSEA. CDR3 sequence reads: CSVGEYTDTQYF. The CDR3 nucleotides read TGCAGCGTTGGAGAGTACACAGATACGCAGTATTTT.

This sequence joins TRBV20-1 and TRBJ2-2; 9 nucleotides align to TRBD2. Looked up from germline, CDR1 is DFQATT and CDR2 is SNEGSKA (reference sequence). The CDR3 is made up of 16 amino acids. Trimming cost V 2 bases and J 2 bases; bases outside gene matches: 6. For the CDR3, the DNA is TGCAGTGCTAGACGGGCGGGAGGGCCAAACACCGGGGAGCTGTTTTTT. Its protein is CSARRAGGPNTGELFF.

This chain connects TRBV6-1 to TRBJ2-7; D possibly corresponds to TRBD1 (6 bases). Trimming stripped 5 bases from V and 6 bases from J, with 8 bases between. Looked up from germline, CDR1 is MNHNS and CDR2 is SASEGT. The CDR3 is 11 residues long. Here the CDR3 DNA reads TGTGCCAGCAGTACAGGGCGCGAGCAGTACTTC. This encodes CASSTGREQYF.

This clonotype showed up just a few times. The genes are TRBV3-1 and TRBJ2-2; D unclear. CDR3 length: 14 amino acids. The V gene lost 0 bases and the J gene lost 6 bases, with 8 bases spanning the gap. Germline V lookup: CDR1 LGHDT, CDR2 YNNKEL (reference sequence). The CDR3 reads CASSQDWWAGELFF. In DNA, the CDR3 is TGTGCCAGCAGCCAAGATTGGTGGGCCGGGGAGCTGTTTTTT.

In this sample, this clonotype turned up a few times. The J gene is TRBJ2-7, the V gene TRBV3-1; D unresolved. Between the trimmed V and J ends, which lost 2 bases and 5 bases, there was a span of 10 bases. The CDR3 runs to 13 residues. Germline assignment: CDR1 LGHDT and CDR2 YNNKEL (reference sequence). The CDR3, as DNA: TGTGCCAGCAGCCAATTGAAGGGCCACGAGCAGTACTTC. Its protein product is CASSQLKGHEQYF.

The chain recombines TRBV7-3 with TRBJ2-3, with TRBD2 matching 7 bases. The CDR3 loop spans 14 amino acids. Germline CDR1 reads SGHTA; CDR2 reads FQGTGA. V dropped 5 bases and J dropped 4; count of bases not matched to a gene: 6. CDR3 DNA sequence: TGTGCCAGCAGCCTCTGGGACTACCCAGATACGCAGTATTTT. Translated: CASSLWDYPDTQYF.

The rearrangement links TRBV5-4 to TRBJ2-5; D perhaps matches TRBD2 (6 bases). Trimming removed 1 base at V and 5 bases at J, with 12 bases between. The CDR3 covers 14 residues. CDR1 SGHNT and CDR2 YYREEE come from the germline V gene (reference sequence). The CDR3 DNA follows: TGTGCCAGCAGCTTGCGGACTAATTTGGAGACCCAGTACTTC. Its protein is CASSLRTNLETQYF.